This T cell receptor beta chain was retrieved from a study of spatial heterogeneity in lung cancer. Study information: Detection of beta-chain sequences consistently exceeded that of alpha-chain sequences.

V gave up 2 bases and J gave up 5 bases; unmatched junction bases: 3. Per the germline V gene, CDR1 is SGHTA and CDR2 is FQGNSA. The length of the CDR3 is 15 residues. The presence of a unique molecular identifier marked each TCR cDNA molecule. From the 5' RACE reads, TCRdb called clonotypes with MiXCR, one entry per CDR3 protein. Found here are just under 40,000 distinct CDR3 sequences, roughly 6% of them singletons; the top ten hold 9.5% to 13%. Study-wide points: There were more appearances of ubiquitous expanded tumor TCRs in blood at resection than at follow-up.

Time point described: sample taken at primary tumor resection. Whole RNA, which was extracted from tumor, nontumor lung tissue or frozen PBMC, was sequenced without any cell sorting. The donors were approximately 70 patients with non-small cell lung cancer that was early-stage and untreated. There are many counts of this clonotype. What it recognizes is unknown. This TCR came from a male donor with early-stage non-small cell lung cancer. The chain joins TRBV7-2 to TRBJ2-3; TRBD1 matches at 11 bases. The specimen comprised PBMCs, sampled at surgery. This chain's CDR3 is CASSLRGQGVDTQYF. The CDR3 DNA reads TGTGCCAGCAGCTTAAGGGGACAGGGGGTAGATACGCAGTATTTT.